These 28 T cell receptor beta chains came from one sample sequenced in a study of Graves' ophthalmopathy and Graves' hyperthyroidism. RNA transcripts provided the template for amplifying TCR beta CDR3 regions. Second-round multiplex PCR came after first-round RT-PCR with HTBI primers. Via MiXCR, TCRdb re-called the multiplex PCR reads, giving one row per CDR3 protein. Of a few hundred thousand distinct CDR3 sequences in the sample, about a sixth were seen once. The sample was peripheral blood. All receptors derive from a woman aged 18 to 35 with Graves' ophthalmopathy.

J is TRBJ2-5 and V is TRBV14; 8 bases are a match to TRBD2. The CDR3 is made up of 17 amino acids. J was trimmed by 2 bases and V by 6 bases; bases with no gene match: 14. In germline, CDR1 is SGHDN, CDR2 FVKESK. The CDR3 DNA reads TGTGCCAGCAGTCAACCCCGTAGGGCTAGCGGGCAAGAGACCCAGTACTTC. Its translation: CASSQPRRASGQETQYF.

In its sample, this clonotype was seen once. The chain carries TRBV7-9 and TRBJ2-5; D gene ambiguous. This CDR3 spans 11 amino acids. Per the germline V gene, CDR1 is SEHNR and CDR2 is FQNEAQ (reference sequence). V lost 4 bases to trimming and J lost 7 bases, with 7 bases between them. CDR3 nucleotide sequence: TGTGCCAGCAGCTCTGAAGTGACCCAGTACTTC. It codes for CASSSEVTQYF.

The J gene is TRBJ2-2, the V gene TRBV9; no firm D call. The CDR3 totals 13 residues. Germline V CDR1 and CDR2: SGDLS, YYNGEE. Between the trimmed V and J ends, which lost 0 bases and 6 bases, there was a span of 6 bases. The CDR3 nucleotides read TGTGCCAGCAGCGTAGGTGTAGCCGGGGAGCTGTTTTTT. This gives the protein CASSVGVAGELFF.

This clonotype came up many times. The chain couples TRBV29-1 to TRBJ2-6; 8 bases are a match to TRBD1. The germline gives CDR1 SQVTM, CDR2 ANQGSEA. After removal of 3 bases from V and 4 bases from J, the junction contained 8 bases not matched to a gene. This CDR3 region has 16 residues. CDR3 residues: CSVDQNRGSGANVLTF. The CDR3, as DNA: TGCAGCGTTGACCAAAACAGGGGGAGCGGGGCCAACGTCCTGACTTTC.

This clonotype has ten or more counts. The J gene is TRBJ1-1, the V gene TRBV19; D perhaps matches TRBD1 (5 bases). The germline gives CDR1 LNHDA, CDR2 SQIVND (reference sequence). V lost 4 bases and J 1 base, leaving 10 bases between the germline ends. The CDR3 consists of 14 residues. DNA of the CDR3: TGTGCCAGTAGTACCGACAGAAGGAACACTGAAGCTTTCTTT. It specifies CASSTDRRNTEAFF.

The chain recombines TRBV29-1 with TRBJ1-1, with D hard to call. The V gene's germline CDR1 is SQVTM and CDR2 ANQGSEA. The CDR3 consists of 12 residues. Trimming cost V 4 bases and J 0 bases, with 6 bases left between them. DNA for the CDR3: TGCAGCGTTGGCACCTTGAACACTGAAGCTTTCTTT. Translating gives CSVGTLNTEAFF.

This clonotype was detected ten times or more. The V call is TRBV19, the J call TRBJ1-2; no clear D. The CDR3 loop spans 14 amino acids. Germline V gene sequence: CDR1 LNHDA, CDR2 SQIVND (reference sequence). Trimming removed 3 bases at V and 8 bases at J, with 16 bases between. CDR3 loop: CASSIDGRTEGYTF. In DNA form, the CDR3 reads TGTGCCAGTAGTATCGACGGGAGAACGGAGGGCTACACCTTC.

This clonotype has ten or more counts. This chain joins TRBV6-4 and TRBJ2-3; TRBD1 matches at 8 bases. CDR1 is MRHNA, CDR2 SNTAGT, per germline. Unmatched junction bases numbered 9, after V lost 5 bases and J lost 2 bases. This CDR3 is 16 amino acids long. The CDR3 bases are TGTGCCAGCAGTAACCGGGACAGGAAGATCACAGATACGCAGTATTTT. This codes for CASSNRDRKITDTQYF.

This clonotype occurred many times. The rearrangement uses TRBV6-2 or TRBV6-3 and TRBJ1-5, with 9 bases identical to TRBD1. Trimming at V came to 2 bases and at J to 2 bases, leaving 10 bases not matched to a gene. The V gene's germline CDR1 is MNHEY and CDR2 SVGEGT. The length of the CDR3 is 18 residues. The CDR3 DNA sequence: TGTGCCAGCAGTTACGAACGAAGACAGGGGGTTGGCAATCAGCCCCAGCATTTT. This gives the protein CASSYERRQGVGNQPQHF.

This rearrangement joins TRBV15 to TRBJ1-2, with D possibly matching TRBD1 (5 bases). V lost 2 bases and J 2 bases, leaving 9 bases between the germline ends. Germline CDR1 reads LNHNV; CDR2 reads YYDKDF (reference sequence). CDR3 size: 14 residues. The CDR3 nucleotides read TGTGCCACCAGCAGAAGTGGGGGAAACTATGGCTACACCTTC. It codes for CATSRSGGNYGYTF.

This clonotype was observed at least ten times. CDR3 in amino acids: CSAPTFIKNIQYF. The CDR3 bases are TGCAGTGCTCCGACTTTTATAAAAAACATTCAGTACTTC. The rearrangement uses TRBV20-1 and TRBJ2-4; D is ambiguous. Per germline, CDR1 DFQATT and CDR2 SNEGSKA (reference sequence). V was pared by 5 bases and J by 4 bases, with 12 bases between. CDR3 length: 13 residues.

A few counts support this clonotype. The rearrangement links TRBV6-1 to TRBJ1-6, with D maybe TRBD1 (5 bases). V was pared by 7 bases and J by 4 bases, with 11 bases between. CDR3 length: 14 amino acids. In germline, CDR1 is MNHNS, CDR2 SASEGT. The CDR3 sequence is CASTRTTYNSPLHF. DNA for the CDR3: TGTGCCAGCACCCGGACAACTTATAATTCACCCCTCCACTTT.

This chain joins TRBV11-2 and TRBJ1-2; 8 bases map to TRBD1. The CDR3 loop spans 17 amino acids. Germline V CDR1 and CDR2: SGHAT, FQNNGV. The V segment lost 1 base and the J segment 3 bases; nucleotides outside the gene matches: 10. The CDR3 sequence: CASSLGDRRPLDYGYTF. CDR3 nucleotide sequence: TGTGCCAGCAGCTTAGGGGACAGGCGACCTCTAGACTATGGCTACACCTTC.

This clonotype was detected ten times or more. The V gene is TRBV11-2, the J gene TRBJ2-2; 13 nucleotides line up with TRBD2. The CDR3 has 18 amino acids. Germline trimming cut 5 bases from V and 0 bases from J; bases unmatched to any gene: 6. CDR1 is SGHAT, CDR2 FQNNGV, per germline. CDR3 residues: CASSAGLAGLPNTGELFF. CDR3 DNA: TGTGCCAGCAGCGCGGGACTAGCGGGACTTCCGAACACCGGGGAGCTGTTTTTT.

This clonotype was counted many times. The chain has TRBV3-1 and TRBJ1-1; 7 bases fit TRBD1. The CDR3 sequence is 14 residues long. With 5 bases clipped from V and 8 bases from J, the junction kept 11 bases outside the gene matches. Germline V gene lookup returns CDR1 LGHDT and CDR2 YNNKEL (reference sequence). CDR3 residues: CASSSTGSGKEAFF. The CDR3 DNA sequence: TGTGCCAGCAGCTCGACAGGGAGCGGTAAGGAAGCTTTCTTT.

Many counts were recorded for this clonotype. The chain uses TRBV19 and TRBJ2-7, with D unclear. The germline V gene has CDR1 LNHDA and CDR2 SQIVND (reference sequence). The CDR3 is 14 residues long. The V and J ends lost 3 bases and 6 bases respectively, with 15 bases between them. DNA for the CDR3: TGTGCCAGTAGTATGAGAGAGAAAGGGTTCGAGCAGTACTTC. Its translation is CASSMREKGFEQYF.

This clonotype was recorded at least ten times. The chain combines TRBV6-2 or TRBV6-3 with TRBJ2-7, with TRBD1 matching over 9 bases. The trim removed 4 bases at V and 1 base at J, leaving 5 bases unmatched. Germline CDR1 is MNHEY and CDR2 is SVGEGT. The CDR3 runs to 15 residues. CDR3 sequence: CASSSLGQGSYEQYF. In DNA form, the CDR3 reads TGTGCCAGCAGTTCCCTAGGACAGGGGTCCTACGAGCAGTACTTC.

This clonotype appeared a single time. The chain has TRBV28 and TRBJ1-1; D not certain. V lost 10 bases and J 0 bases, leaving 12 bases between the germline ends. The CDR3 has 13 amino acids. The germline gives CDR1 MDHEN, CDR2 SYDVKM. CDR3 sequence (DNA): TGTGCCACCGCATTAGACGTGAACACTGAAGCTTTCTTT. Its protein is CATALDVNTEAFF.

Many counts were recorded for this clonotype. The rearrangement joins TRBV6-2 or TRBV6-3 to TRBJ1-3; D gene unclear. Germline V gives CDR1 MNHEY, CDR2 SVGEGT. The CDR3 has 17 residues. V lost 6 bases and J lost 0, with 18 bases in between. CDR3: CASSYLIDWDSGNTIYF. The CDR3 coding sequence is TGTGCCAGCAGCTATCTAATTGACTGGGACTCTGGAAACACCATATATTTT.

In its sample, this clonotype was seen many times. The chain uses TRBV29-1 and TRBJ1-3, with a weak D call TRBD1 (6 bases). Germline V gene data show CDR1 as SQVTM and CDR2 as ANQGSEA. V lost 1 base to trimming and J lost 1 base, with 8 bases between them. The CDR3 has 14 amino acids. The CDR3: CSVEGGGSGNTIYF. In DNA form, the CDR3 reads TGCAGCGTTGAAGGAGGGGGTTCTGGAAACACCATATATTTT. Full variable domain (remainder filled in from reference TRBV29-1 and TRBJ1-3): SAVISQKPSRDICQRGTSLTIQCQVDSQVTMMFWYRQQPGQSLTLIATANQGSEATYESGFVIDKFPISRPNLTFSTLTVSNMSPEDSSIYLCSVEGGGSGNTIYFGEGSWLTVV.

This clonotype was picked up many times. The V call is TRBV6-5, the J call TRBJ2-7; D gene ambiguous. Looked up from germline, CDR1 is MNHEY and CDR2 is SVGAGI. Trimming removed 10 bases from V and 0 bases from J, with 16 bases in between. The CDR3 is made up of 14 amino acids. CDR3 protein: CATSAAAVSYEQYF. Written as DNA, the CDR3 is TGTGCCACCTCCGCGGCTGCGGTCTCCTACGAGCAGTACTTC.

The sample holds many counts of this clonotype. The gene calls are TRBV11-1 and TRBJ2-7; no clear D. Germline V gene sequence: CDR1 SGHAT, CDR2 FQDESV (reference sequence). The CDR3 has 13 residues. V was trimmed by 9 bases and J by 0 bases, leaving 12 bases between them. CDR3 in amino acids: CASRTGTSYEQYF. The CDR3 region has the DNA TGTGCCAGTCGGACGGGTACCTCCTACGAGCAGTACTTC.

In this sample, this clonotype turned up a few times. The gene calls are TRBV30 and TRBJ2-5; D might be TRBD2 (7 bases). This CDR3 is built from 14 residues. V gave up 3 bases and J gave up 1 base, with 12 bases separating them. Per the germline V gene, CDR1 is GTSNPN and CDR2 is SVGIG (reference sequence). CDR3 nucleotide sequence: TGTGCCTGGAGGGGAGGGGACACCCAAGAGACCCAGTACTTC. Amino acid sequence: CAWRGGDTQETQYF. Based on the CDR3 plus reference TRBV30 and TRBJ2-5, the full variable domain is SQTIHQWPATLVQPVGSPLSLECTVEGTSNPNLYWYRQAAGRGLQLLFYSVGIGQISSEVPQNLSASRPQDRQFILSSKKLLLSDSGFYLCAWRGGDTQETQYFGPGTRLLVL.

This clonotype was counted at least ten times. The V and J genes are TRBV30 and TRBJ1-2; the D gene is possibly TRBD1 (5 bases). The CDR3 extends over 15 amino acids. Trimming pared 2 bases from V and 4 bases from J, leaving 17 bases between. Per the germline V gene, CDR1 is GTSNPN and CDR2 is SVGIG (reference sequence). The CDR3 nucleotides read TGTGCCTGGAGTCTTCCTGGGGGGAGAAGCTATGGCTACACCTTC. Translated, it gives CAWSLPGGRSYGYTF. The full variable domain, in which reference TRBV30 and TRBJ1-2 provide the parts outside the CDR3, is SQTIHQWPATLVQPVGSPLSLECTVEGTSNPNLYWYRQAAGRGLQLLFYSVGIGQISSEVPQNLSASRPQDRQFILSSKKLLLSDSGFYLCAWSLPGGRSYGYTFGSGTRLTVV.

This clonotype was seen at least ten times. The genes are TRBV19 and TRBJ2-5; TRBD2 matches 14 bases. The junction had 2 bases not matched to a gene; V was cut back by 5 bases and J by 3 bases. This CDR3 has 15 residues. CDR1 and CDR2 (germline): LNHDA, SQIVND (reference sequence). DNA for the CDR3: TGTGCCAGTAGTGCGGGACTAGCGGGGGAAGAGACCCAGTACTTC. Protein: CASSAGLAGEETQYF.

This clonotype was seen at least ten times. This chain links TRBV28 with TRBJ1-2; D perhaps matches TRBD1 (5 bases). Germline V gene data show CDR1 as MDHEN and CDR2 as SYDVKM. This CDR3 region has 12 residues. V was trimmed by 6 bases and J by 8 bases, leaving 13 bases between them. CDR3 region: CASRTAGTGYTF. The DNA for the CDR3 is TGTGCCAGCAGGACAGCGGGGACCGGCTACACCTTC.

V gene TRBV12-3 or TRBV12-4 combines with J gene TRBJ2-7; 7 bases align to TRBD2. The CDR3 is made up of 12 amino acids. The V segment lost 7 bases and the J segment 3 bases; nucleotides outside the gene matches: 3. The CDR3 nucleotides are TGTGCCAGCACCCGCGGGAGCTACGAGCAGTACTTC. Residues: CASTRGSYEQYF.

This clonotype was counted a few times. The V call is TRBV20-1, the J call TRBJ2-7; 10 bases fit TRBD1. This CDR3 region has 15 residues. Looked up from germline, CDR1 is DFQATT and CDR2 is SNEGSKA (reference sequence). The V segment lost 5 bases and the J segment 6 bases; nucleotides outside the gene matches: 13. CDR3 in DNA: TGCAGTGCTTTCGTGCCCGACAGGGGGCTCATCGAGCAGTACTTC. The encoded protein is CSAFVPDRGLIEQYF.